The 24 T cell receptor beta chains in this list originate from one sample, sequenced in a study of regulatory T cells in long-lasting Graves disease. Assembly of TCR beta libraries relied on iRepertoire HTBI primers together with Arm-PCR of CDR3 regions. One entry per CDR3 protein, called by TCRdb with MiXCR from the multiplex PCR reads. In the table there are hundreds of thousands of distinct CDR3 sequences, 15% to 20% of which are singletons. Time point of the sample: newly diagnosed GD, antithyroid drugs for less than 3 months. The TCR library was made from RNA extracted from PBMCs. These same records also appear under a second study, on T cells in Graves' hyperthyroidism and ophthalmopathy.

This specimen was peripheral blood mononuclear cells (PBMCs), taken at new diagnosis, from a patient treated with antithyroid drugs. The receptors were gathered from a woman between 25 and 40 years old with Graves disease.

This clonotype was seen more than once but under ten times. V and J are TRBV5-1 and TRBJ2-7; TRBD1 is a possible D gene (6 bases). The CDR3 is 16 amino acids. From germline, CDR1 is SGHRS and CDR2 YFSETQ. V dropped 0 bases and J dropped 3 bases, with 16 bases sitting between them. In nucleotides, the CDR3 is TGCGCCAGCAGCTTGGGAGGGGGAACAAGGGACTACGAGCAGTACTTC. Translated: CASSLGGGTRDYEQYF. Full variable domain (missing parts from reference TRBV5-1 and TRBJ2-7): KAGVTQTPRYLIKTRGQQVTLSCSPISGHRSVSWYQQTPGQGLQFLFEYFSETQRNKGNFPGRFSGRQFSNSRSEMNVSTLELGDSALYLCASSLGGGTRDYEQYFGPGTRLTVT.

This clonotype was detected ten times or more. The chain employs TRBV7-2 and TRBJ2-3; 10 bases line up with TRBD1. The CDR3 is made up of 15 amino acids. With V trimmed by 1 base and J by 6 bases, 4 bases remained unmatched. The germline gives CDR1 SGHTA, CDR2 FQGNSA. The CDR3 region has the DNA TGTGCCAGCAGCTTAGGGCGGGACAGGGGTGATACGCAGTATTTT. Its protein product is CASSLGRDRGDTQYF.

With respect to this clonotype: This may be a read error, as it is one base from a much larger clone. The V and J genes are TRBV6-1 and TRBJ2-7; weak D call: TRBD2 (6 bases). The DNA end is more similar to TRBJ2-5, so the J call may be wrong. Germline V gives CDR1 MNHNS, CDR2 SASEGT. The CDR3 totals 14 residues. The CDR3 loop reads CASSITDLGGTQYF. The CDR3 bases are TGTGCCAGCAGTATCACTGACCTGGGGGGGACCCAGTACTTC.

CDR3 nucleotide sequence: TGTGCCAGTAGAAAACAGGGATCCACTGAAGCTTTCTTT. Residues: CASRKQGSTEAFF. The chain couples TRBV19 to TRBJ1-1, with a possible D match to TRBD1 (6 bases). V was shortened by 6 bases and J by 4 bases, with 12 bases between the two germline ends. The CDR3 sequence is 13 residues long. Germline V lookup: CDR1 LNHDA, CDR2 SQIVND (reference sequence).

This clonotype was detected only a few times. V is TRBV10-3 and J is TRBJ2-3; D remains ambiguous. The germline V gene has CDR1 ENHRY and CDR2 SYGVKD. V was cut by 6 bases and J by 4 bases, with 14 bases left in between. The CDR3 totals 14 residues. CDR3 in DNA: TGTGCCATCAGGCCGGGCCCTGAGCCAGATACGCAGTATTTT. It codes for CAIRPGPEPDTQYF.

The gene calls are TRBV20-1 and TRBJ2-7; D ambiguous. Germline assignment: CDR1 DFQATT and CDR2 SNEGSKA (reference sequence). The CDR3 runs 12 residues. V shed 4 bases and J shed 5 bases, with 12 bases lying between them. The CDR3 reads CSATQYIHEQYF. The CDR3 nucleotides are TGCAGTGCTACACAGTATATCCACGAGCAGTACTTC.

This clonotype was counted ten times or more. The V gene is TRBV6-1, the J gene TRBJ1-2; tentatively, D is TRBD1 (6 bases). The CDR3 consists of 13 residues. Germline V gene sequence: CDR1 MNHNS, CDR2 SASEGT. The germline V and J ends were trimmed by 10 bases and 7 bases, with 19 bases remaining between them. The CDR3 DNA reads TGTGCCACACGACAGGCTGGGGTTGCTGGCTACACCTTC. Translation gives CATRQAGVAGYTF.

This clonotype was counted many times. This chain links TRBV24-1 with TRBJ2-6; 12 bases are a match to TRBD1. With V trimmed by 5 bases and J by 2 bases, 12 bases remained unmatched. The CDR3 extends over 20 amino acids. CDR1 is KGHDR and CDR2 is SFDVKD in the germline V gene. CDR3 in DNA: TGTGCCACCAGTGGTCCCCCCGGGACAGGGGGCCCTACTGGGGCCAACGTCCTGACTTTC. This encodes CATSGPPGTGGPTGANVLTF.

This clonotype showed up many times. V is TRBV28 and J is TRBJ2-4; 11 bases line up with TRBD2. There are 16 residues in the CDR3. V was pared by 4 bases and J by 3 bases, with 5 bases of the junction left unmatched. Germline V gene sequence: CDR1 MDHEN, CDR2 SYDVKM. The CDR3 sequence is CASSWGGTSGKNIQYF. In DNA form, the CDR3 reads TGTGCCAGCAGTTGGGGAGGGACTAGCGGCAAAAACATTCAGTACTTC. The full variable domain, in which reference TRBV28 and TRBJ2-4 provide the parts outside the CDR3, is DVKVTQSSRYLVKRTGEKVFLECVQDMDHENMFWYRQDPGLGLRLIYFSYDVKMKEKGDIPEGYSVSREKKERFSLILESASTNQTSMYLCASSWGGTSGKNIQYFGAGTRLSVL.

In this sample, this clonotype turned up a few times. The V call is TRBV13, the J call TRBJ2-3; a possible D gene is TRBD2 (6 bases). CDR1 and CDR2 from the germline V gene are PRHDT and FYEKMQ (reference sequence). The CDR3 consists of 17 residues. V was trimmed by 6 bases and J by 2 bases, leaving 21 bases between them. CDR3 nucleotides: TGTGCCAGCAGGGGTGCCCCGGGAGAGGAGAACACAGATACGCAGTATTTT. Amino acids: CASRGAPGEENTDTQYF.

This clonotype was detected many times. The genes are TRBV12-3 or TRBV12-4 and TRBJ2-7; D unclear. The CDR3 has 14 residues. V was clipped by 1 base and J by 6 bases, with 13 bases between them. For the CDR3, the DNA is TGTGCCAGCAGTTTAGGAGTTCCTTACCCCGAGCAGTACTTC. Protein sequence: CASSLGVPYPEQYF.

The chain uses TRBV20-1 and TRBJ2-2, with TRBD2 matching 12 bases. Germline assignment: CDR1 DFQATT and CDR2 SNEGSKA (reference sequence). With 3 bases clipped from V and 4 bases from J, the junction kept 6 bases outside the gene matches. The CDR3 contains 16 residues. CDR3 loop: CSARASGRAVTGELFF. The CDR3 region has the DNA TGCAGTGCTAGGGCTAGCGGGAGGGCCGTCACCGGGGAGCTGTTTTTT.

CDR3 in amino acids: CASNPGGPSPVSEQYF. In DNA form, the CDR3 reads TGTGCCAGCAACCCCGGAGGTCCTAGCCCTGTGAGCGAGCAGTACTTC. The chain employs TRBV5-4 and TRBJ2-7, with D possibly matching TRBD2 (5 bases). Germline values: CDR1 SGHNT, CDR2 YYREEE (reference sequence). V was trimmed by 6 bases and J by 6 bases, leaving 25 bases between them. The CDR3 loop spans 16 amino acids.

This chain uses TRBV7-8 with TRBJ2-5; 7 bases fit TRBD2. Losses at the gene ends were 0 bases for V and 5 bases for J; bases not matched to a gene: 12. Germline loops: CDR1 SGHVS, CDR2 FQNEAQ. This CDR3 is 17 amino acids long. The CDR3 region has the DNA TGTGCCAGCAGCTTAGCGCTGCGGCGGGGGATGGTCGAGACCCAGTACTTC. Protein: CASSLALRRGMVETQYF. Full variable domain (outside the CDR3, taken from reference TRBV7-8 and TRBJ2-5): GAGVSQSPRYKVAKRGQDVALRCDPISGHVSLFWYQQALGQGPEFLTYFQNEAQLDKSGLPSDRFFAERPEGSVSTLKIQRTQQEDSAVYLCASSLALRRGMVETQYFGPGTRLLVL.

This clonotype occurred many times. CDR3 sequence (DNA): TGTGCCAGCAGTCATCAATCCGGGGAGCTGTTTTTT. It translates to CASSHQSGELFF. The rearrangement joins TRBV12-3 or TRBV12-4 to TRBJ2-2; D gene ambiguous. Trimming took 5 bases from V and 6 from J, leaving 7 bases between them. The CDR3 spans 12 residues.

This clonotype has just a few counts. The V call is TRBV5-5, the J call TRBJ1-5; D not resolved. The CDR3 contains 15 residues. With 0 bases removed from V and 1 base from J, the gap between germline ends came to 8 bases. In germline, CDR1 is SGHKS, CDR2 YYEKEE (reference sequence). The CDR3 DNA sequence: TGTGCCAGCAGCTTGGGTCACCTAAGCAATCAGCCCCAGCATTTT. Encoded protein: CASSLGHLSNQPQHF.

The chain is built from TRBV19 and TRBJ1-5; tentative D call: TRBD1 (6 bases). CDR1 LNHDA and CDR2 SQIVND come from the germline V gene (reference sequence). This CDR3 comprises 13 residues. V lost 6 bases and J lost 9, with 15 bases in between. The CDR3 DNA sequence: TGTGCCAGTAGGGGGCAGGGGAAGGGGCCCCAGCATTTT. Translating gives CASRGQGKGPQHF.

This clonotype was counted many times. The DNA of the CDR3 is TGCAGTGCTAGAAGGTCCGCAGCTAACACTGAAGCTTTCTTT. Its protein product is CSARRSAANTEAFF. V and J are TRBV20-1 and TRBJ1-1; D remains unclear. The ends were cut back, 2 bases at V and 2 bases at J, with 12 bases in the middle. CDR1 DFQATT and CDR2 SNEGSKA come from the germline V gene (reference sequence). This CDR3 region has 14 residues.

This clonotype turned up a few times. For the CDR3, the DNA is TGCGCCAGCAGCCAAAACGAGGGGGGGACTGAAGCTTTCTTT. Protein sequence: CASSQNEGGTEAFF. The chain uses TRBV4-1 and TRBJ1-1; a weak D match, TRBD1 (6 bases). This CDR3 contains 14 residues. Germline loops: CDR1 MGHRA, CDR2 YSYEKL. V shed 2 bases and J shed 5 bases, with 12 bases lying between them.

This clonotype appeared a few times. V and J are TRBV20-1 and TRBJ2-1; TRBD1 matches 9 bases. The CDR3 is 13 residues long. Looked up from germline, CDR1 is DFQATT and CDR2 is SNEGSKA (reference sequence). After removal of 1 base from V and 9 bases from J, the junction contained 4 bases not matched to a gene. CDR3 region: CSARGTGVTEQFF. The CDR3 DNA reads TGCAGTGCTAGAGGGACAGGGGTGACTGAGCAGTTCTTC.

The CDR3 nucleotides read TGCAGTGCTAGAGATCTCGACCTCCGCCAAGAGACCCAGTACTTC. Protein: CSARDLDLRQETQYF. The rearrangement joins TRBV20-1 to TRBJ2-1; no definite D call. The J call may be in error: the DNA end matches TRBJ2-5 better. The CDR3 sequence is 15 residues long. Germline lookup yields CDR1 DFQATT and CDR2 SNEGSKA (reference sequence).

This clonotype was counted a few times. The genes are TRBV6-1 and TRBJ1-3, with D possibly being TRBD1 (5 bases). There are 15 residues in the CDR3. Trimming took 6 bases from V and 3 from J, leaving 15 bases between them. Germline V lookup: CDR1 MNHNS, CDR2 SASEGT. The CDR3 nucleotides are TGTGCCAGCAGCCGGGGGGGTAATATTGGAAACACCATATATTTT. This sequence encodes CASSRGGNIGNTIYF.

The chain carries TRBV20-1 and TRBJ1-6; tentative D call: TRBD1 (5 bases). The V end was cut by 4 bases, the J end by 4 bases, with 14 bases between. This CDR3 region has 15 residues. CDR1 is DFQATT and CDR2 is SNEGSKA in the germline V gene (reference sequence). The CDR3 nucleotides are TGCAGTGCTAACACCGGGACGGATTATAATTCACCCCTCCACTTT. Translated, it gives CSANTGTDYNSPLHF.

The table lists this clonotype with many counts. The V gene is TRBV28, the J gene TRBJ2-2; 13 nucleotides match TRBD2. Germline V gene data show CDR1 as MDHEN and CDR2 as SYDVKM. The trim removed 3 bases at V and 1 base at J, leaving 5 bases unmatched. The length of the CDR3 is 18 residues. The chain's CDR3 is CASSFRGLAGRNTGELFF. The CDR3 region has the DNA TGTGCCAGCAGTTTTAGGGGACTAGCGGGGCGGAACACCGGGGAGCTGTTTTTT.